These T cell receptor beta chains were read from a single sample in a study of cytomegalovirus exposure and HLA in healthy donors. Using immunoSEQ multiplex PCR, the repertoire was profiled, and TCRdb retains in-frame clones only, with some absent. The top ten clones hold under 6% of a sample with approximately 93,000 clones, approximately 60% of them seen once. Sequencing used PBMCs. These receptors were collected from a boy aged 5-17 years in good health and CMV-seropositive. CDR3s leave out the opening cysteine and the closing phenylalanine or tryptophan. The order of the fields is V gene, D gene, J gene, CDR3 protein. A D gene is named only where the DNA matches it firmly.

V gene: TRBV5-1
D gene: TRBD1
J gene: TRBJ1-2
CDR3 protein: ASSWRQGSNYGYT

V gene: TRBV27
D gene: TRBD1
J gene: TRBJ1-6
CDR3 protein: ASSLGQGVQNSPLH

V gene: TRBV5-6
D gene: TRBD1
J gene: TRBJ2-3
CDR3 protein: ASSSPGTGGDTQY

V gene: TRBV2
D gene: TRBD1
J gene: TRBJ2-2
CDR3 protein: ASSEQGAGTGELF

V gene: TRBV5-1
D gene: NA
J gene: TRBJ2-1
CDR3 protein: ASSAFTSVLYNEQF

V gene: TRBV28
D gene: TRBD2
J gene: TRBJ2-7
CDR3 protein: ASSPRTSGYEQY

V gene: TRBV11-3
D gene: TRBD1
J gene: TRBJ2-1
CDR3 protein: ASQSKRTGDEQF

V gene: TRBV4-1
D gene: TRBD2
J gene: TRBJ2-7
CDR3 protein: ASSQGSGGFYEQY

V gene: TRBV5-1
D gene: TRBD1
J gene: TRBJ1-5
CDR3 protein: ASSLAGTGNQPQN

V gene: TRBV19
D gene: NA
J gene: TRBJ1-1
CDR3 protein: ASSISGRGGPEAF

V gene: TRBV6-1
D gene: TRBD1
J gene: TRBJ1-2
CDR3 protein: ASRDGQGVKGYT

V gene: TRBV7-6
D gene: TRBD2
J gene: TRBJ2-2
CDR3 protein: ASSLRVAGVIGELF

V gene: TRBV5-6
D gene: NA
J gene: TRBJ2-5
CDR3 protein: ASARQGLGETQY

V gene: TRBV7-6
D gene: TRBD2
J gene: TRBJ2-1
CDR3 protein: ASSTEKGGGAPYNEQF

V gene: TRBV27
D gene: TRBD1
J gene: TRBJ2-2
CDR3 protein: ASSSGTGIGELF

V gene: TRBV7-2
D gene: TRBD1
J gene: TRBJ2-6
CDR3 protein: ASRRGRGPGANVLT

V gene: TRBV30
D gene: TRBD1
J gene: TRBJ1-1
CDR3 protein: ALNGDRGTEAF

V gene: TRBV7-9
D gene: NA
J gene: TRBJ1-2
CDR3 protein: ASSLAGLFYGYT

V gene: TRBV5-1
D gene: TRBD2
J gene: TRBJ2-7
CDR3 protein: ASSRGTSGSYEQY

V gene: TRBV5-8
D gene: NA
J gene: TRBJ2-7
CDR3 protein: ASSSIRYEQY

V gene: TRBV19
D gene: NA
J gene: TRBJ1-1
CDR3 protein: ASRTDSANTEAF

V gene: TRBV29-1
D gene: NA
J gene: TRBJ1-2
CDR3 protein: SVEDSGYGYP

V gene: TRBV25-1
D gene: NA
J gene: TRBJ2-7
CDR3 protein: ASRGHPYEQY

V gene: TRBV30
D gene: NA
J gene: TRBJ1-2
CDR3 protein: AWSRSTNYGYT

V gene: TRBV6-1
D gene: TRBD1
J gene: TRBJ2-7
CDR3 protein: ASSEEQGIGYEQY

V gene: TRBV11-2
D gene: TRBD1
J gene: TRBJ1-2
CDR3 protein: ASSPAGTGINYGYP

V gene: TRBV12-5
D gene: NA
J gene: TRBJ1-1
CDR3 protein: ASGLVDRDWDTEAF

V gene: TRBV6-5
D gene: TRBD1
J gene: TRBJ1-1
CDR3 protein: ASTRQGASTEAF

V gene: TRBV4-3
D gene: NA
J gene: TRBJ2-7
CDR3 protein: ASSQGTDYEQY

V gene: TRBV5-1
D gene: TRBD1
J gene: TRBJ2-7
CDR3 protein: ASKPMTGGSNEQY

V gene: TRBV7-2
D gene: NA
J gene: TRBJ2-7
CDR3 protein: ASRQGAHGEQY

V gene: TRBV2
D gene: NA
J gene: TRBJ2-7
CDR3 protein: ASRGGGNRAYEQY

V gene: TRBV6-5
D gene: NA
J gene: TRBJ1-1
CDR3 protein: ASRNPDRLNTEAF

V gene: TRBV19
D gene: TRBD1
J gene: TRBJ1-2
CDR3 protein: ASKLPGTGGAVDGYT

V gene: TRBV6-6
D gene: TRBD1
J gene: TRBJ1-2
CDR3 protein: ASSYRGQGLGYT

V gene: TRBV14
D gene: NA
J gene: TRBJ2-6
CDR3 protein: ASRQTGNSAGANVLT

V gene: TRBV25-1
D gene: TRBD1
J gene: TRBJ1-1
CDR3 protein: ASSELQGTDTEAF

V gene: TRBV28
D gene: TRBD2
J gene: TRBJ2-3
CDR3 protein: ASSLTLAGSTDTQY

V gene: TRBV15
D gene: NA
J gene: TRBJ1-1
CDR3 protein: ATSREPGQLNTEAF

V gene: TRBV21-1
D gene: NA
J gene: TRBJ1-4
CDR3 protein: ARTGRGEKLF

V gene: TRBV14
D gene: NA
J gene: TRBJ2-2
CDR3 protein: ASSSGDTNTGELF

V gene: TRBV19
D gene: NA
J gene: TRBJ1-1
CDR3 protein: ASSIQGLNTEAF

V gene: TRBV18
D gene: TRBD2
J gene: NA
CDR3 protein: ASSRGGTSGTGELF

V gene: TRBV27
D gene: NA
J gene: TRBJ2-7
CDR3 protein: ASSSLAQGSYEQY

V gene: TRBV5-1
D gene: NA
J gene: TRBJ2-3
CDR3 protein: ASSPTGSTDTQY

V gene: TRBV4-3
D gene: NA
J gene: TRBJ2-7
CDR3 protein: ASSQDYGTPYEQY

V gene: TRBV2
D gene: TRBD1
J gene: TRBJ1-5
CDR3 protein: ASSGTGIQPQH

V gene: TRBV9
D gene: NA
J gene: TRBJ1-6
CDR3 protein: ASSPGFLAGSPLH

V gene: TRBV18
D gene: TRBD2
J gene: TRBJ2-1
CDR3 protein: ASSPPGTSGYNEQF

V gene: TRBV6-6
D gene: TRBD2
J gene: TRBJ2-7
CDR3 protein: ASSWGGNVYEQY

V gene: TRBV27
D gene: NA
J gene: TRBJ1-6
CDR3 protein: ASSLGRRVSSYNSPLH

V gene: TRBV6-6
D gene: NA
J gene: TRBJ1-3
CDR3 protein: ASSYDWRNSGNTIY